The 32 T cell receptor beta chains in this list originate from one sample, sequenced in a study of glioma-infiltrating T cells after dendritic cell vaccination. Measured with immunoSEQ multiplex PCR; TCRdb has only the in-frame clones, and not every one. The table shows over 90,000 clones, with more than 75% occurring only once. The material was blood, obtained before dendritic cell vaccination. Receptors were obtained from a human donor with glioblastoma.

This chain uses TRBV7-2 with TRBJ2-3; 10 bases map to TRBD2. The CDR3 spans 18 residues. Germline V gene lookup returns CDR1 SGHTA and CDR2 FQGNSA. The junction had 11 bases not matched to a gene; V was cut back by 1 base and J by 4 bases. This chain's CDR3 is CASSLGGSGRAGADTQYF. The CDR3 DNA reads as TGTGCCAGCAGCTTAGGAGGGAGCGGGAGGGCCGGAGCAGATACGCAGTATTTT.

Written as DNA, the CDR3 is TGCGCCAACCGGCGGGGAATGAACACTGAAGCTTTCTTT. Translated: CANRRGMNTEAFF. The V and J genes are TRBV10-2 and TRBJ1-1; D uncertain. With 10 bases removed from V and 0 bases from J, the gap between germline ends came to 12 bases. Germline V gene lookup returns CDR1 WSHSY and CDR2 SAAADI. The CDR3 runs 13 residues.

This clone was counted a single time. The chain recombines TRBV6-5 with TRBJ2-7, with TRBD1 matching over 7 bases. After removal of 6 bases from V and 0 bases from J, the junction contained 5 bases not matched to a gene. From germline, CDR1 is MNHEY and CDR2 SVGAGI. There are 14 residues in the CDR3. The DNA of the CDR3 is TGTGCCAGCAGCCCGACAGGGAGCTCCTACGAGCAGTACTTC. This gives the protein CASSPTGSSYEQYF.

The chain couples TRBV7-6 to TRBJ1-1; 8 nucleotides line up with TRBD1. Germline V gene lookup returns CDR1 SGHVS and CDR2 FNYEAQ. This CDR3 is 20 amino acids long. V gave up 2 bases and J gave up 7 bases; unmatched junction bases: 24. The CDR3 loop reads CASSLSPMAWTGTDGVEAFF. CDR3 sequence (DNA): TGTGCCAGCAGCTTATCCCCTATGGCTTGGACAGGGACCGATGGGGTTGAAGCTTTCTTT.

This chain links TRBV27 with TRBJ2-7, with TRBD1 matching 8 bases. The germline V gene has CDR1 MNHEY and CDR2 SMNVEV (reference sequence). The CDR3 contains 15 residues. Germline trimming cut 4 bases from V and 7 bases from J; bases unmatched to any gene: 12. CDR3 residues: CASSSIPRGRGEQYF. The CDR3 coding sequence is TGTGCCAGCAGTTCTATACCCAGGGGGCGAGGGGAGCAGTACTTC.

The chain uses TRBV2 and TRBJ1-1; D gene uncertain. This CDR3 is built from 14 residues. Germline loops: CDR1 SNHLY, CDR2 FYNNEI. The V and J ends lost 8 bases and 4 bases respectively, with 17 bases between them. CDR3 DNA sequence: TGTGCCAGCGCGGTCTACCTTGGGAGCACTGAAGCTTTCTTT. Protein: CASAVYLGSTEAFF. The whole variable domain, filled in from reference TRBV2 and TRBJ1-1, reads EPEVTQTPSHQVTQMGQEVILRCVPISNHLYFYWYRQILGQKVEFLVSFYNNEISEKSEIFDDQFSVERPDGSNFTLKIRSTKLEDSAMYFCASAVYLGSTEAFFGQGTRLTVV.

The CDR3 reads CASRIWGTSGIGGELFF. The CDR3 nucleotides read TGTGCCAGTAGGATTTGGGGGACTAGCGGGATCGGCGGGGAGCTGTTTTTT. V and J are TRBV19 and TRBJ2-2, with 13 bases aligning to TRBD2. The CDR3 loop spans 17 amino acids. V shed 6 bases and J 7 bases; nucleotides not matched to a gene: 11. Germline lookup yields CDR1 LNHDA and CDR2 SQIVND (reference sequence).

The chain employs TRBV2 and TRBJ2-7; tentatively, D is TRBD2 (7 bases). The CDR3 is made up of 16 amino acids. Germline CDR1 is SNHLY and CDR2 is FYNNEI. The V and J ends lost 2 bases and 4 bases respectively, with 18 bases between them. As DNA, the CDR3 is TGTGCCAGCAGTGAAACCACTCTTGGGGGGGCTTACGAGCAGTACTTC. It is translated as CASSETTLGGAYEQYF.

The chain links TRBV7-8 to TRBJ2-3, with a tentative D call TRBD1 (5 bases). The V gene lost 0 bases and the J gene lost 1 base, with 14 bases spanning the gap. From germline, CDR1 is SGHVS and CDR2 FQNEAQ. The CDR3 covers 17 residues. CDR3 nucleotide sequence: TGTGCCAGCAGCTTAGCGGCAGGGAAGATTCGCACAGATACGCAGTATTTT. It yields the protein CASSLAAGKIRTDTQYF.

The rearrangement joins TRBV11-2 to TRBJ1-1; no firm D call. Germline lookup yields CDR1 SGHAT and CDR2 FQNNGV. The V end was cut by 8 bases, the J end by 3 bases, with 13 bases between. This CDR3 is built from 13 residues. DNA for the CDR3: TGTGCCAGCTCAAGAGGGAAATACACTGAAGCTTTCTTT. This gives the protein CASSRGKYTEAFF.

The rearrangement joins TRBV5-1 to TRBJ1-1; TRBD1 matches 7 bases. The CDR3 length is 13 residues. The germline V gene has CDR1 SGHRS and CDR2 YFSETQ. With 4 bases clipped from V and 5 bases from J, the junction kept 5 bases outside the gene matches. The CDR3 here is CASSTGTATEAFF. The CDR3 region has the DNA TGCGCCAGCAGCACCGGGACAGCGACTGAAGCTTTCTTT.

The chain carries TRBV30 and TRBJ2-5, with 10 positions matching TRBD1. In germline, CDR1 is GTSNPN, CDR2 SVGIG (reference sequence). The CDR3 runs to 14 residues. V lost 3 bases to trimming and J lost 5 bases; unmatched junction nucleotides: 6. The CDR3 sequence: CAWRWTGGRETQYF. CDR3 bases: TGTGCCTGGAGGTGGACAGGGGGACGGGAGACCCAGTACTTC.

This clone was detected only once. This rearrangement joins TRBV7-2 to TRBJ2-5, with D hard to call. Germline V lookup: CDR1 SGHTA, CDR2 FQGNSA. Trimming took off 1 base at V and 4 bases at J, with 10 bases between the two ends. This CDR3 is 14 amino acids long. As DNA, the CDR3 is TGTGCCAGCAGCTTAGATCGAGCATCAGAGACCCAGTACTTC. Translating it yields CASSLDRASETQYF.

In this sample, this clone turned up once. This chain's CDR3 is CASSLQGSTEAFF. CDR3 in DNA: TGTGCCAGCAGCTTACAGGGATCCACTGAAGCTTTCTTT. The chain links TRBV7-2 to TRBJ1-1; possibly TRBD1 for D (5 bases). The CDR3 covers 13 residues. Per germline, CDR1 SGHTA and CDR2 FQGNSA. V dropped 2 bases and J dropped 4 bases, with 8 bases sitting between them.

The CDR3 is CASSFSAGTDTQYF. The CDR3 DNA reads TGTGCCAGCAGCTTTAGCGCCGGCACAGATACGCAGTATTTT. V gene TRBV11-2 combines with J gene TRBJ2-3, with a tentative D call TRBD2 (5 bases). In germline, CDR1 is SGHAT, CDR2 FQNNGV. Between the trimmed V and J ends, which lost 3 bases and 1 base, there was a span of 8 bases. This CDR3 has 14 amino acids.

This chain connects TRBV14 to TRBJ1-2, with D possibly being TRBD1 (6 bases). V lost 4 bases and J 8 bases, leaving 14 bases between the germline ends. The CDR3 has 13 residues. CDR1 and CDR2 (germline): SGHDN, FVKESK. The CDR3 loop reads CASSPGHARGYTF. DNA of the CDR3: TGTGCCAGCAGCCCGGGACATGCTCGGGGCTACACCTTC.

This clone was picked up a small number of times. The CDR3 DNA reads TGTGCCACCGGTCTGAGGGACAGGCCTGAAAAACTGTTTTTT. Translation gives CATGLRDRPEKLFF. The V and J genes are TRBV15 and TRBJ1-4, with TRBD1 matching over 8 bases. The CDR3 has 14 amino acids. The junction had 9 bases not matched to a gene; V was cut back by 8 bases and J by 7 bases. CDR1 and CDR2 from the germline V gene are LNHNV and YYDKDF (reference sequence). Filled out from reference TRBV15 and TRBJ1-4, the complete variable domain reads DAMVIQNPRYQVTQFGKPVTLSCSQTLNHNVMYWYQQKSSQAPKLLFHYYDKDFNNEADTPDNFQSRRPNTSFCFLDIRSPGLGDTAMYLCATGLRDRPEKLFFGSGTQLSVL.

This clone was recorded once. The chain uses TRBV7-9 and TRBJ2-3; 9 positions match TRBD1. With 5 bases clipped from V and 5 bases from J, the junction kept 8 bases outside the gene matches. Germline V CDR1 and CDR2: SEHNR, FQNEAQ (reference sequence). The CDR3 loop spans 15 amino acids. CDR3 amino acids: CASSPGQGQIDTQYF. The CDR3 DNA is TGTGCCAGCAGCCCGGGACAGGGACAAATAGATACGCAGTATTTT. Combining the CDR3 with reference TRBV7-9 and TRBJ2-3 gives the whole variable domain DTGVSQNPRHKITKRGQNVTFRCDPISEHNRLYWYRQTLGQGPEFLTYFQNEAQLEKSRLLSDRFSAERPKGSFSTLEIQRTEQGDSAMYLCASSPGQGQIDTQYFGPGTRLTVL.

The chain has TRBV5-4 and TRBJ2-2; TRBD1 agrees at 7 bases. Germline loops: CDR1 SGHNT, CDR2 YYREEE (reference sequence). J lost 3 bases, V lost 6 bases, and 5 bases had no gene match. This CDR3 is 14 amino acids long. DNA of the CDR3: TGTGCCAGCAAAACAGGGGAGTACACCGGGGAGCTGTTTTTT. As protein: CASKTGEYTGELFF.

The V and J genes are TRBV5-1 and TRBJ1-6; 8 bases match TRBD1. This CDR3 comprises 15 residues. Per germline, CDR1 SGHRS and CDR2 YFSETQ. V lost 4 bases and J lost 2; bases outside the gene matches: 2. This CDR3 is CASSPGQAYNSPLHF. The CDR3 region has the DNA TGCGCCAGCAGCCCGGGACAGGCCTATAATTCACCCCTCCACTTT.

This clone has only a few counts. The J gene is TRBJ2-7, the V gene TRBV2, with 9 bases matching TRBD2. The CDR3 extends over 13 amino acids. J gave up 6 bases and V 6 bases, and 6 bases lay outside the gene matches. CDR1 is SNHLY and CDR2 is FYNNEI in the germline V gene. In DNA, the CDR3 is TGTGCCAGCAGCGGGCTAGCGGGGTCCGAGCAGTACTTC. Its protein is CASSGLAGSEQYF. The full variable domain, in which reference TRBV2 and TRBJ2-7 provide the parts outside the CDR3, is EPEVTQTPSHQVTQMGQEVILRCVPISNHLYFYWYRQILGQKVEFLVSFYNNEISEKSEIFDDQFSVERPDGSNFTLKIRSTKLEDSAMYFCASSGLAGSEQYFGPGTRLTVT.

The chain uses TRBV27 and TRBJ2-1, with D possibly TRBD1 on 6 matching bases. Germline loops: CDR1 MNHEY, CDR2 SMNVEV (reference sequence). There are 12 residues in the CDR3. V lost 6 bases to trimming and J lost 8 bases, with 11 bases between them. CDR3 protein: CASRYRADEQFF. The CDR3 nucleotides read TGTGCCAGCAGATACAGGGCCGATGAGCAGTTCTTC.

The CDR3 DNA reads TGTGCCAGCAGCAGGGGGGGGATAAATGAGCAGTTCTTC. Encoded protein: CASSRGGINEQFF. The chain links TRBV7-9 to TRBJ2-1; D is possibly TRBD2 (7 bases). CDR1 is SEHNR, CDR2 FQNEAQ, per germline (reference sequence). V dropped 5 bases and J dropped 7 bases, with 12 bases sitting between them. This CDR3 spans 13 amino acids.

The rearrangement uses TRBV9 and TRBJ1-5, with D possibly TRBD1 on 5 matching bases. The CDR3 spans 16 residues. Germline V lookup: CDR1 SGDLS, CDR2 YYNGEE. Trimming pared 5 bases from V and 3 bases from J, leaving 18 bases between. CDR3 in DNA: TGTGCCAGCAGTGAAGGTGTAGAAGGGGTCAATCAGCCCCAGCATTTT. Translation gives CASSEGVEGVNQPQHF.

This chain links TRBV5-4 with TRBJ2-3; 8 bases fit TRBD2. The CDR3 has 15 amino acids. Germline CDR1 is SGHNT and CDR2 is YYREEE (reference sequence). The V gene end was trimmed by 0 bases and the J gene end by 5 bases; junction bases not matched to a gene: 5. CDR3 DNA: TGTGCCAGCAGCTTGGGACTAGCGACTGGAGATACGCAGTATTTT. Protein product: CASSLGLATGDTQYF.

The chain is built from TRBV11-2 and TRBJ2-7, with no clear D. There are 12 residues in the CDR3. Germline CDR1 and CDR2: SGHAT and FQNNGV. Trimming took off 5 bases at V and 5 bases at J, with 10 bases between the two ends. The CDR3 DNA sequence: TGTGCCAGCAGCCCAACGCGCCACGAGCAGTACTTC. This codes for CASSPTRHEQYF.

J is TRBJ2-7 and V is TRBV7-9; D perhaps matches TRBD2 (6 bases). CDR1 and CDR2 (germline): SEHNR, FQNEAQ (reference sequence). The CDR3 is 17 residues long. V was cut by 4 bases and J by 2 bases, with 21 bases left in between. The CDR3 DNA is TGTGCCAGCAGCTGGGGTCCTGGGGGGAAGGGGACCTACGAGCAGTACTTC. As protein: CASSWGPGGKGTYEQYF.

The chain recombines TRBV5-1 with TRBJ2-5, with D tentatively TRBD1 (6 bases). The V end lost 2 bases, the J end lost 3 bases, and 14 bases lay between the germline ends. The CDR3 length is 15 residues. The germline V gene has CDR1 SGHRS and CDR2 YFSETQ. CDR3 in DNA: TGCGCCAGCAGCTTATTCTCGGACAGTAAAGAGACCCAGTACTTC. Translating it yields CASSLFSDSKETQYF.

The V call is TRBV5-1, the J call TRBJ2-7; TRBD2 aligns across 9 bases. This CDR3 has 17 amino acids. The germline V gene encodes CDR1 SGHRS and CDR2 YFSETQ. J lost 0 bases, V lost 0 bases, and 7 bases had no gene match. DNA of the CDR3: TGCGCCAGCAGCTTGGAGGCTAGCGGGGCTATCTCCTACGAGCAGTACTTC. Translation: CASSLEASGAISYEQYF. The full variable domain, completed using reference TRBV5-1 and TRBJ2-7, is KAGVTQTPRYLIKTRGQQVTLSCSPISGHRSVSWYQQTPGQGLQFLFEYFSETQRNKGNFPGRFSGRQFSNSRSEMNVSTLELGDSALYLCASSLEASGAISYEQYFGPGTRLTVT.

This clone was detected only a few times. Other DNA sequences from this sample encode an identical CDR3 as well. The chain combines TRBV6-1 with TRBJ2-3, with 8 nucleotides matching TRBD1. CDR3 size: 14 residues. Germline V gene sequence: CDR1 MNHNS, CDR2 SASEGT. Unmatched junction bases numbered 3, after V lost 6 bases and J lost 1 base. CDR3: CASSPGQGTDTQYF. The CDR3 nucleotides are TGTGCCAGCAGCCCGGGACAGGGCACAGATACGCAGTATTTT.

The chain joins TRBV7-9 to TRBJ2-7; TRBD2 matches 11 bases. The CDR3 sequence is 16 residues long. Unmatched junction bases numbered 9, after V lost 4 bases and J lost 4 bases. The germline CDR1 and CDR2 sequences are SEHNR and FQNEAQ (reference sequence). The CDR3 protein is CASSYGLAGSSYEQYF. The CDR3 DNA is TGTGCCAGCAGCTACGGACTAGCGGGTTCGTCTTACGAGCAGTACTTC.

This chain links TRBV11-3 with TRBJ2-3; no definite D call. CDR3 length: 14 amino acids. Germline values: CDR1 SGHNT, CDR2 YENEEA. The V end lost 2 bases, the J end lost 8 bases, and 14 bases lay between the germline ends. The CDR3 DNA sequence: TGTGCCAGCAGCTTAACCAGCCTACAGAGTACGCAGTATTTT. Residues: CASSLTSLQSTQYF. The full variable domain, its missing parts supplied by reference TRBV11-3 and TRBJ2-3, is EAGVVQSPRYKIIEKKQPVAFWCNPISGHNTLYWYLQNLGQGPELLIRYENEEAVDDSQLPKDRFSAERLKGVDSTLKIQPAELGDSAVYLCASSLTSLQSTQYFGPGTRLTVL.